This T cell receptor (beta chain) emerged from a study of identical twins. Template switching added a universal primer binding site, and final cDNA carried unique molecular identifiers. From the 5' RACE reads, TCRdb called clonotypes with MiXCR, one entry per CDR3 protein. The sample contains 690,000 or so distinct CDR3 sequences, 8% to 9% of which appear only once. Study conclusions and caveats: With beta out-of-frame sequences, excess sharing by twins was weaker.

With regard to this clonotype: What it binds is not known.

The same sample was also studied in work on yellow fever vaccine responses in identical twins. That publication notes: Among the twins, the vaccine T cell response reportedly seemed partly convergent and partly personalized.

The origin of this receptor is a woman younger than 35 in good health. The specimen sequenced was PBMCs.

CDR3 DNA sequence: TGTGCCAGCACAAGGACTAGCGGTAATTCCTACGAGCAGTACTTC. Amino acid sequence: CASTRTSGNSYEQYF. This chain uses TRBV2 with TRBJ2-7, with 10 bases identical to TRBD2. Germline CDR1 SNHLY, CDR2 FYNNEI. The ends lost 7 bases at V and 1 base at J; junction bases unmatched: 7. The CDR3 has 15 amino acids. Drawing the rest from reference TRBV2 and TRBJ2-7, the complete variable domain is EPEVTQTPSHQVTQMGQEVILRCVPISNHLYFYWYRQILGQKVEFLVSFYNNEISEKSEIFDDQFSVERPDGSNFTLKIRSTKLEDSAMYFCASTRTSGNSYEQYFGPGTRLTVT.